This T cell receptor beta chain comes out of a study of blood T cell repertoires in COVID-19. Looking at the study overall: Samples came from the United States, Italy and Spain, spanning acute and convalescent COVID-19.

CDR3 length: 12 residues. Per the germline V gene, CDR1 is MNHEY and CDR2 is SMNVEV (reference sequence). V was pared by 8 bases and J by 6 bases, with 4 bases of the junction left unmatched. The authors' processing: It was from reference gene primer amplification that nucleated cell counts were estimated. TCRdb's copy holds only in-frame clones and misses some; the assay was immunoSEQ multiplex PCR. Clone size and the V and J calls come from that table; the DNA yielded D and trimming. The data show 96,000 or so clones, with roughly 80% seen just once and 4% to 6% held by the top ten. The V gene is TRBV27, the J gene TRBJ2-5; 9 positions match TRBD1. The origin of this receptor is an elderly man with COVID-19, enrolled during active disease. The sample consisted of peripheral blood. This chain's CDR3 is CASWDRVQTQYF. The DNA for the CDR3 is TGTGCCAGCTGGGACAGGGTCCAGACCCAGTACTTC.